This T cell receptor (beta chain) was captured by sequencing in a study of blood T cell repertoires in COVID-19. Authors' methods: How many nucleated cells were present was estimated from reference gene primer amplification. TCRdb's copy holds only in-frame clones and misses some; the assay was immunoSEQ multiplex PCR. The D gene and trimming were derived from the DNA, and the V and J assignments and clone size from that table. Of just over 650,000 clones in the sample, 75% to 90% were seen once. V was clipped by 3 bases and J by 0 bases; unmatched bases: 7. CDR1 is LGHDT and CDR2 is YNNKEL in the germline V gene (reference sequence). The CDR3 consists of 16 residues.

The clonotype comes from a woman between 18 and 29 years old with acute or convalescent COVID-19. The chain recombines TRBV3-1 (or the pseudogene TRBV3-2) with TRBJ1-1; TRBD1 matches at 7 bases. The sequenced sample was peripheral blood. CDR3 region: CASSQTGTVMNTEAFF. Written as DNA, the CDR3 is TGTGCCAGCAGCCAGACCGGGACAGTAATGAACACTGAAGCTTTCTTT.